This TCR beta chain was identified in a study of technical replicates of blood from a few donors. Trimming shortened V by 1 base and J by 6 bases, and 15 bases separated the two germline ends. Looked up from germline, CDR1 is SGHDN and CDR2 is FVKESK. The CDR3 is 15 residues long. Sequencing used immunoSEQ multiplex PCR; TCRdb keeps in-frame clones, though not all of them. In the table there are roughly 100,000 clones, approximately 96% of which are singletons. The rearrangement joins TRBV14 to TRBJ1-1, with D uncertain. The receptor's source is a human donor in good health. The sequencing input was T cells isolated from PBMCs. The CDR3 region is CASSQVRGGGAEAFF. In nucleotides, the CDR3 is TGTGCCAGCAGCCAAGTTCGGGGAGGAGGTGCTGAAGCTTTCTTT.